This T cell receptor (beta chain) was documented in a study of cytomegalovirus exposure and HLA in healthy donors. Study-level findings and limits: There were some public TCRs occurring in many donors, but most TCR sequences were rare. The records held CMV serostatus as the only immune exposure information. It was likely that a cluster of highly shared sequence variants was a sequencing artifact.

The junction had 5 bases not matched to a gene; V was cut back by 1 base and J by 8 bases. Germline V lookup: CDR1 MGHRA, CDR2 YSYEKL. The CDR3 runs 14 residues. The PCR had 60 Vbeta and 13 Jbeta primers. Measured with immunoSEQ multiplex PCR; TCRdb has only the in-frame clones, and not every one. The sample has 150,000 to 200,000 clones, around four fifths seen once. Concerning this clone itself: The antigen remains undetermined.

This receptor was identified in a woman in her 50s in good health and CMV-seropositive. Sample: PBMCs. The V and J genes are TRBV4-1 and TRBJ1-2; TRBD1 matches 9 bases. This CDR3 is CASSQGVTGGGYTF. In DNA form, the CDR3 reads TGCGCCAGCAGCCAAGGCGTCACAGGGGGCGGCTACACCTTC.